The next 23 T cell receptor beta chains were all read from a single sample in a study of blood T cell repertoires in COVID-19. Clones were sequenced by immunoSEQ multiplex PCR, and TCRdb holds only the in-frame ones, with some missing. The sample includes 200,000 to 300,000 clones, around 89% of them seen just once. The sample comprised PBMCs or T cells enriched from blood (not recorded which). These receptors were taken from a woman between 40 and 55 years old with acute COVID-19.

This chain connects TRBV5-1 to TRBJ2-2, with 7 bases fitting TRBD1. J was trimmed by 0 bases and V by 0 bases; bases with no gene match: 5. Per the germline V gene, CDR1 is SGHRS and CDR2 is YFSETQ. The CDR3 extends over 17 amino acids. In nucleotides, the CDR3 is TGCGCCAGCAGCTTGGACAGGACAGGATCGAACACCGGGGAGCTGTTTTTT. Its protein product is CASSLDRTGSNTGELFF.

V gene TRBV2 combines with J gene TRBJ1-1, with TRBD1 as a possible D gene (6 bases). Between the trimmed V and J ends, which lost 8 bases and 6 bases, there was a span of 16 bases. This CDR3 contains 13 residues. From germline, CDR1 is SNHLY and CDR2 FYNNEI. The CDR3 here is CASGILPGAEAFF. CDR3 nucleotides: TGTGCCAGCGGCATCCTCCCAGGGGCTGAAGCTTTCTTT.

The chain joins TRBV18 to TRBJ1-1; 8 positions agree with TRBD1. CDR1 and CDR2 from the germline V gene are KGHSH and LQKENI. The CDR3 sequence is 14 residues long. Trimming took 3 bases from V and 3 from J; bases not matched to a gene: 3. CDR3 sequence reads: CASSPDRVDTEAFF. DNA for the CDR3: TGTGCCAGCTCACCGGACAGGGTAGACACTGAAGCTTTCTTT.

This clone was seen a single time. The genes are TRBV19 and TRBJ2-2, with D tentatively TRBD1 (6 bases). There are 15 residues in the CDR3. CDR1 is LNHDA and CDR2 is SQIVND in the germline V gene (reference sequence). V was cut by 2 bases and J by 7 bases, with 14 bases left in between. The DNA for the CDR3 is TGTGCCAGTAGTATATTAACAGGGTTGGGCGGGGAGCTGTTTTTT. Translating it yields CASSILTGLGGELFF.

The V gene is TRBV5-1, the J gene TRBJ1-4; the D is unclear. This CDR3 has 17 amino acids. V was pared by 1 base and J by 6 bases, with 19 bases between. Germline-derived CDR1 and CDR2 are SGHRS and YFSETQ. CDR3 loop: CASSLRPIGVGDEKLFF. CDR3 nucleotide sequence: TGCGCCAGCAGCTTGAGACCCATCGGGGTCGGGGATGAAAAACTGTTTTTT.

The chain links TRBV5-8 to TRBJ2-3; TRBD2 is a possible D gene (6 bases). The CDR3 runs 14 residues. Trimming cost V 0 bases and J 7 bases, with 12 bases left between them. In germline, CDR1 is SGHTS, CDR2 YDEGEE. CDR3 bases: TGTGCCAGCAGCTTGGAGGAGGGTTGGAATACGCAGTATTTT. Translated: CASSLEEGWNTQYF.

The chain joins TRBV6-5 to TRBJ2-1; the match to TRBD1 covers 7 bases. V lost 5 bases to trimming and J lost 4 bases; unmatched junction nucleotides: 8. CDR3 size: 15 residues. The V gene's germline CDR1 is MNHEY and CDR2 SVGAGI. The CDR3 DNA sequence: TGTGCCAGCAGTCTACAGGGGAGAGGTTACAATGAGCAGTTCTTC. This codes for CASSLQGRGYNEQFF.

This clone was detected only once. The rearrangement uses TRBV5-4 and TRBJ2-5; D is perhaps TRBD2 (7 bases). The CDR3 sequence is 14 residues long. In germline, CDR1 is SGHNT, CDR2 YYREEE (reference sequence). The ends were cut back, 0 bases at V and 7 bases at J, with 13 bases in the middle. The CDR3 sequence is CASSLAGGPGTQYF. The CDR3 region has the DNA TGTGCCAGCAGCTTGGCCGGGGGGCCGGGGACCCAGTACTTC.

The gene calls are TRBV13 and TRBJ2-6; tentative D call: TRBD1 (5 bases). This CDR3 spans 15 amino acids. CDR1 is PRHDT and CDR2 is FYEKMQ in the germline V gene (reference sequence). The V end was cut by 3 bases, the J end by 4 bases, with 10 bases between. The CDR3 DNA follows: TGTGCCAGCAGCTTTTCAGGGCCCGGGGCCAACGTCCTGACTTTC. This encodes CASSFSGPGANVLTF.

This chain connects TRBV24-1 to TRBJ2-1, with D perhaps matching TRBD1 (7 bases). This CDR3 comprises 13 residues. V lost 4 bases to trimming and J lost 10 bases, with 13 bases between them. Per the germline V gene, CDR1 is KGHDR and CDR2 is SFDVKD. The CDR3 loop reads CATSDSGGTEQFF. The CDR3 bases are TGTGCCACCAGTGACTCAGGGGGGACGGAGCAGTTCTTC.

DNA of the CDR3: TGTGCCAGCAGTTCCGGGACAGGGGTGCAGTACGTC. Encoded protein: CASSSGTGVQYV. The chain links TRBV6-2 or TRBV6-3 to TRBJ2-7; 10 positions agree with TRBD1. V lost 4 bases and J lost 9; bases outside the gene matches: 3. Germline V gene data show CDR1 as MNHEY and CDR2 as SVGEGT. CDR3 length: 12 amino acids.

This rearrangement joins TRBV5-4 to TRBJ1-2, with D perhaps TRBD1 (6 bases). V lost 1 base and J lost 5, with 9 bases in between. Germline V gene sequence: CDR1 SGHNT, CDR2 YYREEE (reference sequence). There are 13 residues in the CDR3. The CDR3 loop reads CASSLRGLYGYTF. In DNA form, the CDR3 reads TGTGCCAGCAGCTTGAGGGGGTTGTATGGCTACACCTTC.

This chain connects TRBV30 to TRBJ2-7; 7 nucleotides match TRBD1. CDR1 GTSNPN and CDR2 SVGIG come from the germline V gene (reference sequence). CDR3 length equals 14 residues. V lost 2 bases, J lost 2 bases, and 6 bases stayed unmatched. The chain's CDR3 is CAWSSRDRAYEQYV. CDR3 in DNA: TGTGCCTGGAGTTCCCGGGACAGAGCCTACGAGCAGTACGTC.

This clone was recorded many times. CDR3 protein: CSVVETSNYEQYF. The CDR3 bases are TGCAGCGTTGTAGAGACTAGCAATTACGAGCAGTACTTC. The chain has TRBV29-1 and TRBJ2-7; TRBD2 agrees at 7 bases. V was pared by 4 bases and J by 4 bases, with 7 bases of the junction left unmatched. The germline CDR1 and CDR2 sequences are SQVTM and ANQGSEA. CDR3 size: 13 residues.

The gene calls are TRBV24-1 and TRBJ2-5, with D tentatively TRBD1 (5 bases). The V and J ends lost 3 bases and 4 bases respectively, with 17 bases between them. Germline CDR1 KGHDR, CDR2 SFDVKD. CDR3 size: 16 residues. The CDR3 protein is CATSDPLAGPVETQYF. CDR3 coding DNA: TGTGCCACCAGTGATCCGCTGGCAGGGCCCGTAGAGACCCAGTACTTC.

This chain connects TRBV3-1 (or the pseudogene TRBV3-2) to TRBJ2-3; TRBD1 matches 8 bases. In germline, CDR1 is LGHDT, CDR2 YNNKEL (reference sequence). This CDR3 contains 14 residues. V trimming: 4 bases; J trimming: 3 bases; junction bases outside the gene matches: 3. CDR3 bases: TGTGCCAGCAGCCGCGGACAGGGTACAGATACGCAGTATTTT. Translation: CASSRGQGTDTQYF.

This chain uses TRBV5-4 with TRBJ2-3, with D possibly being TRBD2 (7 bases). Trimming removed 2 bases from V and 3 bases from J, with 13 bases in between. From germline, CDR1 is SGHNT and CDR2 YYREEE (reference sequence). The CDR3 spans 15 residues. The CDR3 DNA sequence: TGTGCCAGCAGCTTCCGTGGGAGGGGGACAGATACGCAGTATTTT. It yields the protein CASSFRGRGTDTQYF.

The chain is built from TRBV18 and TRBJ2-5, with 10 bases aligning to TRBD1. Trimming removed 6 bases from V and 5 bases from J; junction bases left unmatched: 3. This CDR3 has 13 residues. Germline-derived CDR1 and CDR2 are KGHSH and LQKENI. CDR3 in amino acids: CASSRGQGETQYF. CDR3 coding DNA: TGTGCCAGCTCCAGGGGACAGGGGGAGACCCAGTACTTC.

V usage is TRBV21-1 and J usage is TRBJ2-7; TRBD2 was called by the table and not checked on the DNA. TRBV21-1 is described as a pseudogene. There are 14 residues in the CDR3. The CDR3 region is CASSKGTCPYEQYV. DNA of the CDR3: TGTGCCAGCAGCAAAGGGACTTGCCCCTACGAGCAGTACGTC.

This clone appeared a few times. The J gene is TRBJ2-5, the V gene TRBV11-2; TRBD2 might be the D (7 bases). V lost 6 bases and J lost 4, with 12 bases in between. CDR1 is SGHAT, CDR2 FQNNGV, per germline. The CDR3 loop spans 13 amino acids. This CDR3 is CASSRGASETQYF. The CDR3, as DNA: TGTGCCAGCAGTCGGGGGGCCTCAGAGACCCAGTACTTC. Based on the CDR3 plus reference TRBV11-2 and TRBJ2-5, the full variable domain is EAGVAQSPRYKIIEKRQSVAFWCNPISGHATLYWYQQILGQGPKLLIQFQNNGVVDDSQLPKDRFSAERLKGVDSTLKIQPAKLEDSAVYLCASSRGASETQYFGPGTRLLVL.

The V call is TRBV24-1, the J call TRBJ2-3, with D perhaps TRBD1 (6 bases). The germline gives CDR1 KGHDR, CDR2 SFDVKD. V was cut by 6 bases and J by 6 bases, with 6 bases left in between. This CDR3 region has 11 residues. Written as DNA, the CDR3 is TGTGCCACCAGTCAGGGGGATACGCAGTATTTT. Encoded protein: CATSQGDTQYF.

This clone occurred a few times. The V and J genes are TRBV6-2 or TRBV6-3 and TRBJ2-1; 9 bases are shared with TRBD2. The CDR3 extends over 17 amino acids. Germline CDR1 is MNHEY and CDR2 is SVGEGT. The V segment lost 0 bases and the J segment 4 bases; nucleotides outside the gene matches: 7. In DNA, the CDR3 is TGTGCCAGCAGTTACTCGCCAGGCGGGGGGGTTTACAATGAGCAGTTCTTC. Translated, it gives CASSYSPGGGVYNEQFF.

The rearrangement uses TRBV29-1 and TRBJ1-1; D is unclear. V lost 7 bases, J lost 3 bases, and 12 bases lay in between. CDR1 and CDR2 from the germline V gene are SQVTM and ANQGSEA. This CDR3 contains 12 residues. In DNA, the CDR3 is TGCAGCGCCCGGGGAGAGTACACTGAAGCTTTCTTT. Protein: CSARGEYTEAFF.